These 11 T cell receptor beta chains were all obtained from the same sample, sequenced in a study of identical twins. TCRdb fed the 5' RACE reads into MiXCR, producing one record per CDR3 protein. The table has hundreds of thousands of distinct CDR3 sequences, about 18% seen once. The same specimen was also included in a second study, on T cells expressing NK-cell markers.

Source material: PBMCs. These receptor sequences come from a woman aged 18-30 years in good health.

This clonotype came up a few times. The chain is built from TRBV7-3 and TRBJ2-7; 9 bases align to TRBD2. V was pared by 1 base and J by 3 bases, with 4 bases of the junction left unmatched. CDR3 length: 15 residues. Looked up from germline, CDR1 is SGHTA and CDR2 is FQGTGA. In nucleotides, the CDR3 is TGTGCCAGCAGCTTAAGCCCTAGCGGGGACTACGAGCAGTACTTC. Its protein product is CASSLSPSGDYEQYF.

The rearrangement links TRBV18 to TRBJ2-7; either TRBD1 or TRBD2 may fit D (5 bases each). Germline CDR1 KGHSH, CDR2 LQKENI. V lost 4 bases, J lost 5 bases, and 12 bases lay in between. The length of the CDR3 is 13 residues. The CDR3 coding sequence is TGTGCCAGCTCACGAGGGGTCGTGGACGAGCAGTACTTC. Protein product: CASSRGVVDEQYF.

The chain uses TRBV18 and TRBJ2-7, with 14 bases identical to TRBD2. V lost 4 bases to trimming and J lost 5 bases; unmatched junction nucleotides: 4. The length of the CDR3 is 15 residues. Germline CDR1 is KGHSH and CDR2 is LQKENI. The CDR3 sequence: CASSLVGLAGDEQYF. In nucleotides, the CDR3 is TGTGCCAGCTCACTGGTGGGACTAGCGGGAGACGAGCAGTACTTC.

This clonotype occurred many times. The V call is TRBV7-2, the J call TRBJ1-2; 7 nucleotides match TRBD1. The CDR3 is made up of 16 amino acids. V shed 7 bases and J 0 bases; nucleotides not matched to a gene: 11. Germline CDR1 and CDR2: SGHTA and FQGNSA. The CDR3 here is CASTPDRAVSNYGYTF. CDR3 nucleotide sequence: TGTGCCAGCACCCCCGACAGGGCGGTTTCTAACTATGGCTACACCTTC.

This clonotype was observed a few times. CDR3 in amino acids: CSARDSGAGGDTQYF. In DNA form, the CDR3 reads TGCAGTGCTAGAGATAGCGGAGCGGGGGGAGATACGCAGTATTTT. The rearrangement uses TRBV20-1 and TRBJ2-3; the match to TRBD2 covers 9 bases. Germline V gives CDR1 DFQATT, CDR2 SNEGSKA (reference sequence). This CDR3 contains 15 residues. V shed 0 bases and J 5 bases; nucleotides not matched to a gene: 6.

V is TRBV6-1 and J is TRBJ1-6; no definite D call. The germline V gene has CDR1 MNHNS and CDR2 SASEGT. The V end lost 6 bases, the J end lost 0 bases, and 12 bases lay between the germline ends. CDR3 length: 16 amino acids. The CDR3 protein is CASRMGGSSYNSPLHF. The CDR3 DNA is TGTGCCAGCAGGATGGGAGGGAGCTCCTATAATTCACCCCTCCACTTT.

This clonotype came up many times. CDR3 nucleotide sequence: TGTGCCAGCAGTTACTCGACCGTGAACACTGAAGCTTTCTTT. Translated, it gives CASSYSTVNTEAFF. The V call is TRBV6-5, the J call TRBJ1-1; D gene unclear. CDR1 is MNHEY, CDR2 SVGAGI, per germline. The germline V and J ends were trimmed by 0 bases and 0 bases, with 5 bases remaining between them. The CDR3 has 14 amino acids.

V and J are TRBV12-3 or TRBV12-4 and TRBJ2-3; D is perhaps TRBD2 (7 bases). The CDR3 loop spans 16 amino acids. Trimming pared 5 bases from V and 3 bases from J, leaving 18 bases between. DNA of the CDR3: TGTGCCAGCAGTCCCAGCTGGGCGGGGGCGACAGATACGCAGTATTTT. Amino acid sequence: CASSPSWAGATDTQYF.

The rearrangement joins TRBV5-8 to TRBJ2-2, with 7 nucleotides matching TRBD2. V was clipped by 1 base and J by 4 bases; unmatched bases: 4. CDR1 is SGHTS, CDR2 YDEGEE, per germline. The CDR3 contains 15 residues. The CDR3 sequence is CASSLRREGTGELFF. The CDR3 DNA reads TGTGCCAGCAGCTTGCGCAGGGAGGGCACCGGGGAGCTGTTTTTT.

The sample holds a few counts of this clonotype. This chain links TRBV5-1 with TRBJ2-3; 8 bases map to TRBD2. The CDR3 is 16 amino acids. The germline gives CDR1 SGHRS, CDR2 YFSETQ. J lost 2 bases, V lost 2 bases, and 7 bases had no gene match. The CDR3 here is CASSLPGTRNTDTQYF. CDR3 DNA sequence: TGCGCCAGCAGCTTACCCGGGACTAGAAACACAGATACGCAGTATTTT.

This clonotype was counted a few times. The chain combines TRBV10-3 with TRBJ1-5, with D unclear. Looked up from germline, CDR1 is ENHRY and CDR2 is SYGVKD. The V end was cut by 4 bases, the J end by 6 bases, with 10 bases between. CDR3 length equals 13 residues. CDR3 sequence (DNA): TGTGCCATCAGTGTAGGGTCGGGTCAGCCCCAGCATTTT. Protein sequence: CAISVGSGQPQHF.